Presented here are 28 T cell receptor beta chains from one specimen sequenced in a study of T cell responses to AZD1222 COVID-19 vaccine. Assay used: immunoSEQ multiplex PCR; TCRdb lists only in-frame clones, some missing. The sample lists 200,000 or so clones; 90% to 95% were seen once. The specimen was peripheral blood, collected on day 0 of AZD1222 vaccination. The receptors here all came from an adult in good health.

CDR3 in DNA: TGCAGTGGGCCGGCTAACTATGGCTACACCTTC. Residues: CSGPANYGYTF. This chain links TRBV20-1 with TRBJ1-2; D uncertain. This CDR3 spans 11 amino acids. V was pared by 7 bases and J by 0 bases, with 6 bases between. Looked up from germline, CDR1 is DFQATT and CDR2 is SNEGSKA (reference sequence).

In regard to this clone: One end of the junction fails to match germline, which may point to a read error. The chain is built from TRBV28 and TRBJ1-2; D gene unclear. Germline loops: CDR1 MDHEN, CDR2 SYDVKM. The length of the CDR3 is 12 residues. In DNA, the CDR3 is TGTGCCAGCAGTTTAATGGTCTACCCCAAAGTCTTC. This translates into CASSLMVYPKVF.

The CDR3 protein is CASSLRLGQGAETQYF. CDR3 sequence (DNA): TGTGCCAGCAGCTTACGATTGGGACAGGGGGCCGAGACCCAGTACTTC. This chain joins TRBV7-8 and TRBJ2-5; 12 bases match TRBD1. The CDR3 runs to 16 residues. The V segment lost 2 bases and the J segment 5 bases; nucleotides outside the gene matches: 6. Germline assignment: CDR1 SGHVS and CDR2 FQNEAQ.

The J gene is TRBJ2-5, the V gene TRBV10-1; TRBD2 aligns across 12 bases. This CDR3 has 15 amino acids. The germline V gene has CDR1 WNHNN and CDR2 SYGVQD (reference sequence). Trimming removed 9 bases from V and 2 bases from J; junction bases left unmatched: 7. Here the CDR3 reads CARRTSGNAQETQYF. CDR3 in DNA: TGCGCCAGACGGACTAGCGGGAACGCACAAGAGACCCAGTACTTC.

This chain joins TRBV7-9 and TRBJ1-1; the match to TRBD1 covers 7 bases. Germline V CDR1 and CDR2: SEHNR, FQNEAQ (reference sequence). V was pared by 5 bases and J by 4 bases, with 4 bases of the junction left unmatched. The CDR3 runs 13 residues. The CDR3 spells CASSHTGVTEAFF. The DNA for the CDR3 is TGTGCCAGCAGCCATACAGGGGTCACTGAAGCTTTCTTT.

CDR3 residues: CASTSRTGHWYTEAFF. The DNA for the CDR3 is TGTGCCAGCACTTCTCGAACGGGGCACTGGTACACTGAAGCTTTCTTT. The chain couples TRBV28 to TRBJ1-1; TRBD1 is a possible D gene (5 bases). The V end was cut by 7 bases, the J end by 3 bases, with 21 bases between. The CDR3 runs to 16 residues. CDR1 is MDHEN and CDR2 is SYDVKM in the germline V gene.

The chain recombines TRBV14 with TRBJ1-1; D possibly corresponds to TRBD1 (5 bases). Germline V gives CDR1 SGHDN, CDR2 FVKESK. The CDR3 contains 15 residues. With 5 bases removed from V and 3 bases from J, the gap between germline ends came to 16 bases. The CDR3 DNA reads TGTGCCAGCAGCTACACTTGGGGAGGGGACACTGAAGCTTTCTTT. Residues: CASSYTWGGDTEAFF. Variable domain in full (rest from reference TRBV14 and TRBJ1-1): EAGVTQFPSHSVIEKGQTVTLRCDPISGHDNLYWYRRVMGKEIKFLLHFVKESKQDESGMPNNRFLAERTGGTYSTLKVQPAELEDSGVYFCASSYTWGGDTEAFFGQGTRLTVV.

The chain employs TRBV29-1 and TRBJ2-1; D perhaps matches TRBD1 (5 bases). V lost 4 bases and J lost 7, with 14 bases in between. This CDR3 region has 13 residues. Germline V gives CDR1 SQVTM, CDR2 ANQGSEA. The CDR3 reads CSVVRQGVNEQFF. CDR3 nucleotide sequence: TGCAGCGTTGTTCGGCAGGGTGTGAATGAGCAGTTCTTC.

The chain has TRBV4-2 and TRBJ2-5; D unresolved. CDR1 is LGHNA and CDR2 is YNFKEQ in the germline V gene. CDR3 size: 15 residues. Trimming took 1 base from V and 5 from J, leaving 14 bases between them. The CDR3 sequence: CASSQAPGRWETQYF. In nucleotides, the CDR3 is TGTGCCAGCAGCCAAGCTCCGGGTCGCTGGGAGACCCAGTACTTC.

The chain couples TRBV4-2 to TRBJ1-3; no definite D call. Germline assignment: CDR1 LGHNA and CDR2 YNFKEQ. The CDR3 totals 16 residues. V was clipped by 4 bases and J by 0 bases, with 13 bases between them. The CDR3: CASSPYPLSSGNTIYF. CDR3 DNA: TGTGCCAGCAGCCCCTACCCCCTATCCTCTGGAAACACCATATATTTT.

The rearrangement uses TRBV5-1 and TRBJ2-5, with D possibly TRBD1 on 6 matching bases. Germline CDR1 is SGHRS and CDR2 is YFSETQ. V was clipped by 4 bases and J by 0 bases, with 13 bases between them. The CDR3 consists of 15 residues. This CDR3 reads CASSTLTGNQETQYF. CDR3 in DNA: TGCGCCAGCAGCACTCTGACAGGAAACCAAGAGACCCAGTACTTC.

This chain joins TRBV5-1 and TRBJ2-3, with TRBD1 matching over 10 bases. The CDR3 spans 18 residues. CDR1 SGHRS and CDR2 YFSETQ come from the germline V gene. The junction had 13 bases not matched to a gene; V was cut back by 3 bases and J by 3 bases. This chain's CDR3 is CASSYTTGGASWTDTQYF. The CDR3 DNA sequence: TGCGCCAGCAGCTATACGACAGGGGGCGCGTCGTGGACAGATACGCAGTATTTT. Full variable domain (rest looked up from reference TRBV5-1 and TRBJ2-3): KAGVTQTPRYLIKTRGQQVTLSCSPISGHRSVSWYQQTPGQGLQFLFEYFSETQRNKGNFPGRFSGRQFSNSRSEMNVSTLELGDSALYLCASSYTTGGASWTDTQYFGPGTRLTVL.

The chain has TRBV6-5 and TRBJ2-7; D remains unclear. Deletions cut 0 bases from V and 0 bases from J, with 9 bases between. There are 15 residues in the CDR3. Germline V gene lookup returns CDR1 MNHEY and CDR2 SVGAGI. CDR3 in DNA: TGTGCCAGCAGTTACTCTCCAGGAACCTCCTACGAGCAGTACTTC. This gives the protein CASSYSPGTSYEQYF.

V gene TRBV3-1 (or the pseudogene TRBV3-2) combines with J gene TRBJ1-5; 10 positions agree with TRBD1. This CDR3 is 15 amino acids long. Germline assignment: CDR1 LGHDT and CDR2 YNNKEL (reference sequence). Germline trimming cut 4 bases from V and 2 bases from J; bases unmatched to any gene: 2. The CDR3 DNA reads as TGTGCCAGCAGCCCGACAGGGGGCGGCAATCAGCCCCAGCATTTT. It translates to CASSPTGGGNQPQHF.

This clone appeared a single time. The V gene is TRBV28, the J gene TRBJ2-5; D possibly matches TRBD1 or TRBD2 (5 bases each). Germline values: CDR1 MDHEN, CDR2 SYDVKM. The CDR3 consists of 13 residues. The V gene lost 5 bases and the J gene lost 3 bases, with 10 bases spanning the gap. CDR3 sequence: CASSPLGEETQYF. CDR3 coding DNA: TGTGCCAGCAGTCCCCTGGGGGAAGAGACCCAGTACTTC.

The chain uses TRBV19 and TRBJ2-7; TRBD2 agrees at 8 bases. CDR1 LNHDA and CDR2 SQIVND come from the germline V gene (reference sequence). This CDR3 has 15 amino acids. V dropped 0 bases and J dropped 5; count of bases not matched to a gene: 6. Here the CDR3 DNA reads TGTGCCAGTAGTATAGAGGCAGCGGGAGCGCACGAGCAGTACTTC. Protein: CASSIEAAGAHEQYF.

This chain links TRBV5-5 with TRBJ2-5; D is unresolved. Germline V gene lookup returns CDR1 SGHKS and CDR2 YYEKEE (reference sequence). Trimming took 4 bases from V and 2 from J, leaving 18 bases between them. The CDR3 covers 16 residues. DNA for the CDR3: TGTGCCAGCAGCCTGACATCCCTCGTGGGACAAGAGACCCAGTACTTC. It codes for CASSLTSLVGQETQYF.

The chain links TRBV19 to TRBJ2-2; weak D call: TRBD2 (5 bases). In germline, CDR1 is LNHDA, CDR2 SQIVND (reference sequence). This CDR3 has 14 residues. Trimming removed 6 bases at V and 0 bases at J, with 8 bases between. The CDR3 sequence is CASSRRANTGELFF. The CDR3 DNA is TGTGCCAGTAGCCGGCGGGCGAACACCGGGGAGCTGTTTTTT.

The V and J genes are TRBV30 and TRBJ1-6; unclear D gene. There are 14 residues in the CDR3. From germline, CDR1 is GTSNPN and CDR2 SVGIG (reference sequence). V lost 2 bases, J lost 5 bases, and 10 bases lay in between. The CDR3 bases are TGTGCCTGGAGTTGGGCCAGAGATAATTCACCCCTCCACTTT. Translating it yields CAWSWARDNSPLHF.

The chain employs TRBV9 and TRBJ1-3, with 10 bases lining up with TRBD1. This CDR3 spans 17 amino acids. V shed 2 bases and J 0 bases; nucleotides not matched to a gene: 5. The V gene's germline CDR1 is SGDLS and CDR2 YYNGEE. The CDR3 region is CASSVEGQGGSGNTIYF. CDR3 DNA sequence: TGTGCCAGCAGCGTGGAAGGACAGGGGGGCTCTGGAAACACCATATATTTT.

This chain joins TRBV27 and TRBJ2-7; D possibly corresponds to TRBD2 (5 bases). The length of the CDR3 is 16 residues. V was clipped by 2 bases and J by 3 bases, with 17 bases between them. Germline-derived CDR1 and CDR2 are MNHEY and SMNVEV (reference sequence). CDR3 coding DNA: TGTGCCAGCAGTTTAGCCGGGCCGGGAACCATCTACGAGCAGTACTTC. This sequence encodes CASSLAGPGTIYEQYF.

V gene TRBV11-3 combines with J gene TRBJ2-5; tentative D call: TRBD2 (7 bases). The V and J ends lost 5 bases and 9 bases respectively, with 19 bases between them. The CDR3 consists of 14 residues. The V gene's germline CDR1 is SGHNT and CDR2 YENEEA. The CDR3 coding sequence is TGTGCCAGCAGCCGGGGGGCTGGCTCGGAGCCCCAGTACTTC. Its protein is CASSRGAGSEPQYF.

This rearrangement joins TRBV5-1 to TRBJ1-2, with 8 bases fitting TRBD1. Germline CDR1 SGHRS, CDR2 YFSETQ. V was pared by 0 bases and J by 8 bases, with 3 bases of the junction left unmatched. The CDR3 sequence is 13 residues long. For the CDR3, the DNA is TGCGCCAGCAGCTTGGGGACAGGGTGGGGCTACACCTTC. It translates to CASSLGTGWGYTF.

This clone was observed a single time. This chain links TRBV5-1 with TRBJ2-4; 7 nucleotides match TRBD2. Germline assignment: CDR1 SGHRS and CDR2 YFSETQ. V lost 3 bases, J lost 3 bases, and 3 bases stayed unmatched. This CDR3 is built from 14 residues. In DNA, the CDR3 is TGCGCCAGCAGCTCAGGACTAGACAAAAACATTCAGTACTTC. This encodes CASSSGLDKNIQYF.

The chain carries TRBV28 and TRBJ1-2; no clear D. Trimming took off 6 bases at V and 5 bases at J, with 10 bases between the two ends. The CDR3 is made up of 12 amino acids. Germline V CDR1 and CDR2: MDHEN, SYDVKM. CDR3 DNA: TGTGCCAGCAGCAGTGCCCCTTATGGCTACACCTTC. Amino acids: CASSSAPYGYTF.

The J gene is TRBJ2-7, the V gene TRBV30, with TRBD1 as a possible D gene (5 bases). The length of the CDR3 is 12 residues. The germline gives CDR1 GTSNPN, CDR2 SVGIG (reference sequence). V was shortened by 1 base and J by 4 bases, with 8 bases between the two germline ends. The chain's CDR3 is CAWSADSYEQYF. DNA for the CDR3: TGTGCCTGGAGTGCCGACAGTTACGAGCAGTACTTC.

This chain connects TRBV6-1 to TRBJ1-3, with unresolved D. CDR3 length equals 19 residues. CDR1 is MNHNS, CDR2 SASEGT, per germline. V was shortened by 3 bases and J by 0 bases, with 21 bases between the two germline ends. The CDR3 region has the DNA TGTGCCAGCAGTGACTACAGCGAACTGATATTATCCTCTGGAAACACCATATATTTT. This sequence encodes CASSDYSELILSSGNTIYF.

The chain has TRBV29-1 and TRBJ1-4; unclear D gene. The CDR3 is made up of 12 amino acids. The germline V gene has CDR1 SQVTM and CDR2 ANQGSEA. V lost 4 bases to trimming and J lost 5 bases, with 8 bases between them. The CDR3 sequence: CSVVGFNEKLFF. CDR3 DNA sequence: TGCAGCGTTGTCGGGTTCAATGAAAAACTGTTTTTT. Combining the CDR3 with reference TRBV29-1 and TRBJ1-4 gives the whole variable domain SAVISQKPSRDICQRGTSLTIQCQVDSQVTMMFWYRQQPGQSLTLIATANQGSEATYESGFVIDKFPISRPNLTFSTLTVSNMSPEDSSIYLCSVVGFNEKLFFGSGTQLSVL.